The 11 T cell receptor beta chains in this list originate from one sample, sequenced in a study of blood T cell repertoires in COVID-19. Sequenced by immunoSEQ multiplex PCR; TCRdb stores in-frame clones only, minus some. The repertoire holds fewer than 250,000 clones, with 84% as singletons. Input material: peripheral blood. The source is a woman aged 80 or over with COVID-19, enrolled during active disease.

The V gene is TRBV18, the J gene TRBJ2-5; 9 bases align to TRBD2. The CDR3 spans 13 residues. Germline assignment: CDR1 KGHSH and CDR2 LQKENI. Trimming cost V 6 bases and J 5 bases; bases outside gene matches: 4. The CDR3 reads CASSRGGLETQYF. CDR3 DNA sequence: TGTGCCAGCTCGCGGGGGGGCCTCGAGACCCAGTACTTC. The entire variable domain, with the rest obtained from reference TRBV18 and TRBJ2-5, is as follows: NAGVMQNPRHLVRRRGQEARLRCSPMKGHSHVYWYRQLPEEGLKFMVYLQKENIIDESGMPKERFSAEFPKEGPSILRIQQVVRGDSAAYFCASSRGGLETQYFGPGTRLLVL.

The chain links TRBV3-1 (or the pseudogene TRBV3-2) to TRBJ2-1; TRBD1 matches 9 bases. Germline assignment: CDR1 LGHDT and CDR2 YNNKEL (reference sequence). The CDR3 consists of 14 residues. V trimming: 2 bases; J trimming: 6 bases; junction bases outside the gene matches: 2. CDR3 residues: CASSQQGQGNEQFF. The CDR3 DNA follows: TGTGCCAGCAGCCAACAGGGACAGGGCAATGAGCAGTTCTTC.

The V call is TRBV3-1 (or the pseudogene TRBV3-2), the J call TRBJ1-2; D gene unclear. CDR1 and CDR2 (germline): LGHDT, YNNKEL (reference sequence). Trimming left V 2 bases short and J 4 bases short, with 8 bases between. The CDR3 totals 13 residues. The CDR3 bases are TGTGCCAGCAGCCAAACAGTAATCTATGGCTACACCTTC. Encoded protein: CASSQTVIYGYTF.

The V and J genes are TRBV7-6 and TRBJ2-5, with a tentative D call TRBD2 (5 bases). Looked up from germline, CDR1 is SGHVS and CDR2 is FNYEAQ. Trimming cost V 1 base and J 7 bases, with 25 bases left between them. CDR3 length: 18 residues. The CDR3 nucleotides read TGTGCCAGCAGCTTAGATGTAAGAGCGCAAGGCCTCCGGGGGACCCAGTACTTC. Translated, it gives CASSLDVRAQGLRGTQYF. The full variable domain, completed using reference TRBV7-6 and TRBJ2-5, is GAGVSQSPRYKVTKRGQDVALRCDPISGHVSLYWYRQALGQGPEFLTYFNYEAQQDKSGLPNDRFSAERPEGSISTLTIQRTEQRDSAMYRCASSLDVRAQGLRGTQYFGPGTRLLVL.

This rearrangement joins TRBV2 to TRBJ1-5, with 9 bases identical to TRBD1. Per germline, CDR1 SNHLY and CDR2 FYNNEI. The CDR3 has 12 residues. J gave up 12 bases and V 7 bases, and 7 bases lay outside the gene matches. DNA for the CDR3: TGTGCCAGCACCGTAGACAGGGGGGTCCAGCATTTT. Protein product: CASTVDRGVQHF.

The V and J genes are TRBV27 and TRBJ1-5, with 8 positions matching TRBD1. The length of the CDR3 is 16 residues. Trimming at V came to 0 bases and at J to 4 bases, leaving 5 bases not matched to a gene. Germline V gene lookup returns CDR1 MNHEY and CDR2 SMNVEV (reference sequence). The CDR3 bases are TGTGCCAGCAGTTTATCACGGACAGGGCAGAATCAGCCCCAGCATTTT. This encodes CASSLSRTGQNQPQHF.

The CDR3 sequence: CASRLQGAGYGYTF. DNA for the CDR3: TGTGCCAGCAGGCTACAGGGGGCTGGATATGGCTACACCTTC. The chain combines TRBV6-6 with TRBJ1-2; 9 bases are shared with TRBD1. Germline trimming cut 6 bases from V and 5 bases from J; bases unmatched to any gene: 7. The CDR3 spans 14 residues. Per the germline V gene, CDR1 is MNHNY and CDR2 is SVGAGI (reference sequence).

This CDR3 is CAWGLTGLSYEQYF. The DNA of the CDR3 is TGTGCCTGGGGCTTGACAGGGCTATCCTACGAGCAGTACTTC. V usage is TRBV30 and J usage is TRBJ2-7, with 7 positions matching TRBD1. The CDR3 runs 14 residues. Germline V gene lookup returns CDR1 GTSNPN and CDR2 SVGIG (reference sequence). Trimming took 5 bases from V and 1 from J; bases not matched to a gene: 8.

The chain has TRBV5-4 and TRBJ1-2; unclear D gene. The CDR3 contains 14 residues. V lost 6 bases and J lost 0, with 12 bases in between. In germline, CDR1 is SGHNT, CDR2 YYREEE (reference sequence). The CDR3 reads CASTRLSANYGYTF. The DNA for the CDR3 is TGTGCCAGCACTCGTTTGTCAGCTAACTATGGCTACACCTTC.

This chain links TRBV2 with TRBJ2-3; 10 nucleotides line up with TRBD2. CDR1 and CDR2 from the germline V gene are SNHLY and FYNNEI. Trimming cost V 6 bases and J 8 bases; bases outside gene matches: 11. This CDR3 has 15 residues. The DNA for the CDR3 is TGTGCCAGCAGCTCCGGGACTAGCGCTGGTGGTACGCAGTATTTT. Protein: CASSSGTSAGGTQYF.

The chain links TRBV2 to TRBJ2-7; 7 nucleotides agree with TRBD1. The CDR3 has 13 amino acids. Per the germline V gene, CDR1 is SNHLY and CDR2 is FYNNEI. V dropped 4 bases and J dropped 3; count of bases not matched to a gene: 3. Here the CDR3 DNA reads TGTGCCAGCAGTGTCGACAGGGTCTACGAGCAGTACTTC. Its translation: CASSVDRVYEQYF.